The rows below give T cell receptor beta chains drawn from one sample of a study of blood T cell repertoires in COVID-19. Sequencing was performed with immunoSEQ multiplex PCR; in TCRdb, only in-frame clones are kept and a portion is missing. This repertoire shows a few hundred thousand clones, 83% found once; its top ten account for roughly 1.1%. Sequenced sample: peripheral blood. These receptors originate from a woman aged 45-65 years with acute or convalescent COVID-19. CDR3s include the opening cysteine and the closing phenylalanine or tryptophan. Fields, in order: V gene, J gene, clone size, D gene, CDR3 DNA, CDR3 protein. D genes are given only for firm matches. Expanded clones are given a class, and other clones once, few, many or no size at all.

v_gene: TRBV6-2/TRBV6-3
j_gene: TRBJ1-6
abundance: many
d_gene: NA
CDR3nt: TGTGCCAGCAGCCCTACACCGGGTATCTATAATTCACCCCTCCACTTT
CDR3aa: CASSPTPGIYNSPLHF

v_gene: TRBV29-1
j_gene: TRBJ1-1
abundance: NA
d_gene: NA
CDR3nt: TGCAGCGTTGAGTTCACGAGGGACACTGAAGCTTTCTTT
CDR3aa: CSVEFTRDTEAFF

v_gene: TRBV6-5
j_gene: TRBJ2-1
abundance: NA
d_gene: TRBD1
CDR3nt: TGTGCCAGTCCGAGGGGGCAAGGGTACAATGAGCAGTTCTTC
CDR3aa: CASPRGQGYNEQFF

v_gene: TRBV27
j_gene: TRBJ2-1
abundance: NA
d_gene: NA
CDR3nt: TGTGCCAGCAGTAGCCGGACAGTAGATGAGCAGTTCTTC
CDR3aa: CASSSRTVDEQFF

v_gene: TRBV5-5
j_gene: TRBJ1-1
abundance: NA
d_gene: NA
CDR3nt: TGTGCCAGCAGCTTGGGACAGGCCCTGAACACTGAAGCTTTCTTT
CDR3aa: CASSLGQALNTEAFF

v_gene: TRBV24-1
j_gene: TRBJ2-3
abundance: NA
d_gene: TRBD1
CDR3nt: TGTGCCACCAGTGACCCCGGGACAGGGGTTGATACGCAGTATTTT
CDR3aa: CATSDPGTGVDTQYF

v_gene: TRBV7-9
j_gene: TRBJ1-3
abundance: NA
d_gene: NA
CDR3nt: TGTGCCAGCAGCTTAGACAGCTCTGGAAACACCATATATTTT
CDR3aa: CASSLDSSGNTIYF

v_gene: TRBV5-6
j_gene: TRBJ1-2
abundance: NA
d_gene: TRBD1
CDR3nt: TGTGCCAGCGCTCCACAGGGGGCTGAAGGCTACACCTTC
CDR3aa: CASAPQGAEGYTF

v_gene: TRBV5-4
j_gene: TRBJ2-2
abundance: NA
d_gene: TRBD2
CDR3nt: TGTGCCAGCACTTATTGGACTAGCGGGACCTGGTGGAACGGGGAGCTGTTTTTT
CDR3aa: CASTYWTSGTWWNGELFF

v_gene: TRBV5-1
j_gene: TRBJ1-1
abundance: NA
d_gene: TRBD1
CDR3nt: TGCGCCAGCAGTGCTGGACAGGGGGACTCTGAAGCTTTCTTT
CDR3aa: CASSAGQGDSEAFF

v_gene: TRBV29-1
j_gene: TRBJ1-5
abundance: NA
d_gene: NA
CDR3nt: TGCAGCGTACGGGGGGGTTGGGATCAGCCCCAGCATTTT
CDR3aa: CSVRGGWDQPQHF

v_gene: TRBV28
j_gene: TRBJ1-1
abundance: NA
d_gene: NA
CDR3nt: TGTGCCAGCAGTTCGACAATTTCCGAAGCTTTCTTT
CDR3aa: CASSSTISEAFF

v_gene: TRBV5-4
j_gene: TRBJ2-7
abundance: many
d_gene: NA
CDR3nt: TGTGCCAGCAGCTTCGCCAGGGACTACGAGCAGTACTTC
CDR3aa: CASSFARDYEQYF

v_gene: TRBV12-1
j_gene: TRBJ2-6
abundance: NA
d_gene: NA
CDR3nt: TGTGCCAGCAGCTTTGGAGGACTGATCTCTGGGGCCAACGTCCTGACTTTC
CDR3aa: CASSFGGLISGANVLTF

v_gene: TRBV7-9
j_gene: TRBJ1-1
abundance: NA
d_gene: NA
CDR3nt: TGTGCCAGCAGACCGGACTCCACTAAGGATACTGAAGCTTTCTTT
CDR3aa: CASRPDSTKDTEAFF

v_gene: TRBV10-1
j_gene: TRBJ2-2
abundance: NA
d_gene: TRBD2
CDR3nt: TGCGCCAGTACGTTAGCGGGAGGGAGGAACACCGGGGAGCTGTTTTTT
CDR3aa: CASTLAGGRNTGELFF

v_gene: TRBV5-8
j_gene: TRBJ1-4
abundance: NA
d_gene: NA
CDR3nt: TGTGCCAGCCGGTGGGCAGCTAATGAAAAACTGTTTTTT
CDR3aa: CASRWAANEKLFF